This T cell receptor beta chain was sequenced in a study of shared clonotypes between healthy human individuals. Broader study findings: Non-shared clonotypes had lower generation probabilities than clonotypes shared by all four sorted-subset donors. Clonotype sharing among donors likely depends on sequencing depth. Some naive CD4 clonotypes, roughly 4.5%, turned up in common across a few donors.

The germline CDR1 and CDR2 sequences are SGHDT and YYEEEE. There are 18 residues in the CDR3. The ends lost 0 bases at V and 3 bases at J; junction bases unmatched: 9. The table came from immunoSEQ multiplex PCR; TCRdb's copy has only in-frame clones and leaves some out. The data contain under 1,100,000 clones, approximately 76% of them singletons. For this clone: What it recognizes is unknown.

The clonotype was recovered from a man between 18 and 35 years old in good health. The chain carries TRBV5-6 and TRBJ2-7, with 13 bases lining up with TRBD2. The sequencing input was memory CD4+ T cells sorted from blood. Subset meaning: CD45RA-negative fraction. CDR3 region: CASSLGLAGGSSDYEQYF. CDR3 coding DNA: TGTGCCAGCAGCTTGGGACTAGCGGGGGGCTCTTCTGACTACGAGCAGTACTTC.